This TCR beta chain was retrieved from a study of T cells after yellow fever vaccination. Overall study: Each low-cell-number fraction was prepared by means of SMART-Seq v4 Ultra Low Input. Whole-study results and caveats: A large majority of primary-vaccination clones showed up again after the booster (approximately 95% CD4, almost 90% CD8). Though it reached lower strength, the secondary response hit its peak faster, day 5 versus 15.

TCR cDNA was made by 5'RACE template switching, adding a universal primer site and UMIs. TCRdb fed the 5' RACE reads into MiXCR, producing one record per CDR3 protein. This sample has some 350,000 distinct CDR3 sequences; 8.7% occur once, and the top ten carry around 17%. Germline V gene data show CDR1 as LGHNA and CDR2 as YSLEER. The length of the CDR3 is 13 residues. This clonotype was detected once. Antigen unknown. One end of the junction varies from germline; a read error may be responsible. The chain couples TRBV4-3 to TRBJ2-2; D may correspond to TRBD1 or TRBD2 (5 bases each). The sample here was PBMCs, taken on the day of the first yellow fever vaccination. The receptor was derived from a man aged 18 to 29 who received the YFV17D yellow fever vaccine. The CDR3 DNA is TGCGCCAGCAGCCCAGGGTACACCGGGGAGCAGTTTTTT. Its translation: CASSPGYTGEQFF.